These 13 T cell receptor beta chains originate from one sample sequenced in a study of blood T cell repertoires in COVID-19. Sequenced by immunoSEQ multiplex PCR; TCRdb stores in-frame clones only, minus some. Among about 150,000 clones listed, approximately 85% were seen once. Sequencing was carried out using peripheral blood. The receptors derive from a woman between 55 and 75 years old with COVID-19, enrolled during active disease.

Only a few counts were recorded for this clone. The genes are TRBV19 and TRBJ1-2, with D perhaps matching TRBD1 (6 bases). The CDR3 has 13 amino acids. The germline CDR1 and CDR2 sequences are LNHDA and SQIVND (reference sequence). Trimming stripped 5 bases from V and 7 bases from J, with 14 bases between. This CDR3 is CASSARQAIGYTF. The DNA of the CDR3 is TGTGCCAGTAGTGCCCGACAGGCTATTGGCTACACCTTC. Complete variable domain (other parts from reference TRBV19 and TRBJ1-2): DGGITQSPKYLFRKEGQNVTLSCEQNLNHDAMYWYRQDPGQGLRLIYYSQIVNDFQKGDIAEGYSVSREKKESFPLTVTSAQKNPTAFYLCASSARQAIGYTFGSGTRLTVV.

The genes are TRBV3-1 (or the pseudogene TRBV3-2) and TRBJ2-7, with 7 bases lining up with TRBD1. V was pared by 2 bases and J by 3 bases, with 10 bases of the junction left unmatched. CDR3 length: 16 residues. CDR1 and CDR2 (germline): LGHDT, YNNKEL (reference sequence). CDR3 sequence: CASSQSQGTDRYEQYF. CDR3 sequence (DNA): TGTGCCAGCAGCCAATCGCAAGGGACAGACCGCTACGAGCAGTACTTC.

The J gene is TRBJ1-6, the V gene TRBV7-8; perhaps TRBD1 as D (6 bases). V gave up 7 bases and J gave up 8 bases, with 12 bases separating them. Germline V gene lookup returns CDR1 SGHVS and CDR2 FQNEAQ. This CDR3 has 13 amino acids. The DNA for the CDR3 is TGTGCCAGCACTGGACAGTTGGATTCACCCCTCCACTTT. Encoded protein: CASTGQLDSPLHF.

The chain uses TRBV5-1 and TRBJ2-2, with 13 bases identical to TRBD2. V lost 4 bases, J lost 1 base, and 10 bases stayed unmatched. Germline V gives CDR1 SGHRS, CDR2 YFSETQ. The CDR3 contains 19 residues. CDR3 bases: TGCGCCAGCAGCCTACCTCCGGGACTAGCGGGGCGGAACACCGGGGAGCTGTTTTTT. This sequence encodes CASSLPPGLAGRNTGELFF.

The rearrangement joins TRBV7-9 to TRBJ2-5; 9 bases agree with TRBD1. Germline V gene data show CDR1 as SEHNR and CDR2 as FQNEAQ (reference sequence). With V trimmed by 3 bases and J by 3 bases, 17 bases remained unmatched. The CDR3 totals 19 residues. The CDR3 coding sequence is TGTGCCAGCAGCTTGCACCGGGACAGGGTAATGCGGTTCAAAGAGACCCAGTACTTC. Amino acids: CASSLHRDRVMRFKETQYF.

The chain links TRBV7-9 to TRBJ1-1, with unresolved D. The CDR3 sequence is 16 residues long. Germline V gene lookup returns CDR1 SEHNR and CDR2 FQNEAQ (reference sequence). V was shortened by 5 bases and J by 0 bases, with 16 bases between the two germline ends. The CDR3 sequence is CASSPAGSYVNTEAFF. Here the CDR3 DNA reads TGTGCCAGCAGCCCAGCGGGCTCATATGTGAACACTGAAGCTTTCTTT.

The J gene is TRBJ2-3, the V gene TRBV6-5, with 9 bases matching TRBD2. V shed 4 bases, J shed 5 bases, and the junction held 7 bases outside the gene matches. CDR3 length: 15 residues. The V gene's germline CDR1 is MNHEY and CDR2 SVGAGI. The CDR3 coding sequence is TGTGCCAGCAGTTCTAGCGGGGTTTGGGGAGATACGCAGTATTTT. This codes for CASSSSGVWGDTQYF.

V is TRBV5-1 and J is TRBJ2-3; 13 bases line up with TRBD2. Trimming took 0 bases from V and 5 from J; bases not matched to a gene: 0. In germline, CDR1 is SGHRS, CDR2 YFSETQ. The CDR3 is made up of 15 amino acids. The CDR3 here is CASSLGTSGGDTQYF. As DNA, the CDR3 is TGCGCCAGCAGCTTGGGGACTAGCGGGGGAGATACGCAGTATTTT.

V is TRBV12-5 and J is TRBJ1-2, with TRBD1 identical over 11 bases. Germline trimming cut 6 bases from V and 12 bases from J; bases unmatched to any gene: 6. The CDR3 extends over 12 amino acids. Germline-derived CDR1 and CDR2 are LGHNT and FRNRAP. In DNA form, the CDR3 reads TGTGCTAGTGGCCCTGGACAGGGGGCACACACCTTC. This sequence encodes CASGPGQGAHTF.

This clone was seen just once. The chain is built from TRBV11-2 and TRBJ2-1; 9 nucleotides match TRBD2. The J segment lost 10 bases and the V segment lost 3 bases, leaving 10 bases of the junction unmatched. The CDR3 length is 15 residues. From germline, CDR1 is SGHAT and CDR2 FQNNGV. The CDR3 reads CASSLSSGVGGEQFF. The CDR3 bases are TGTGCCAGCAGCTTGTCTAGCGGGGTTGGTGGGGAGCAGTTCTTC. Combining the CDR3 with reference TRBV11-2 and TRBJ2-1 gives the whole variable domain EAGVAQSPRYKIIEKRQSVAFWCNPISGHATLYWYQQILGQGPKLLIQFQNNGVVDDSQLPKDRFSAERLKGVDSTLKIQPAKLEDSAVYLCASSLSSGVGGEQFFGPGTRLTVL.

This chain uses TRBV24-1 with TRBJ1-1; 7 positions agree with TRBD1. The ends lost 0 bases at V and 4 bases at J; junction bases unmatched: 4. CDR1 and CDR2 (germline): KGHDR, SFDVKD. CDR3 length equals 15 residues. CDR3: CATSDLFEGATEAFF. DNA of the CDR3: TGTGCCACCAGTGATTTGTTCGAGGGGGCCACTGAAGCTTTCTTT.

This sequence joins TRBV7-2 and TRBJ2-3; 14 bases agree with TRBD2. V dropped 0 bases and J dropped 6; count of bases not matched to a gene: 5. Germline assignment: CDR1 SGHTA and CDR2 FQGNSA. This CDR3 region has 17 residues. The CDR3 loop is CASSLATSGGALDTQYF. CDR3 nucleotides: TGTGCCAGCAGCTTAGCGACTAGCGGGGGGGCTCTGGATACGCAGTATTTT.

The chain recombines TRBV4-1 with TRBJ1-4; 7 bases agree with TRBD1. This CDR3 contains 12 residues. Germline V CDR1 and CDR2: MGHRA, YSYEKL. V shed 3 bases and J 10 bases; nucleotides not matched to a gene: 2. DNA for the CDR3: TGCGCCAGCAGCCACACAGGGGTAAAACTGTTTTTT. Translated: CASSHTGVKLFF.